This TCR beta chain was retrieved from a study of blood T cell repertoires in COVID-19. Study-wide background: Donors in the United States, Italy and Spain gave samples during acute or convalescent COVID-19. T cells, B-cell-depleted T cells, or PBMCs supplied cDNA or gDNA.

Per the original data handling: Reference gene primer amplification in the assay estimated nucleated cell counts. Profiled with immunoSEQ multiplex PCR; TCRdb holds only in-frame clones, not every one. V and J calls and clone size are those listed in that table; D and trimming were worked out from the DNA. The table has approximately 85,000 clones, approximately 90% seen once; the top ten hold around 26%. The clonotype was recovered from a man between 50 and 59 years old with active or convalescent COVID-19. The sequencing sample was made of peripheral blood.

CDR3 sequence reads: CASSQTGMVSNEKLFF. In DNA form, the CDR3 reads TGTGCCAGTAGTCAGACAGGGATGGTGTCTAATGAAAAACTGTTTTTT. J is TRBJ1-4 and V is TRBV19; 7 nucleotides match TRBD1. The CDR3 extends over 16 amino acids. V lost 5 bases to trimming and J lost 3 bases; unmatched junction nucleotides: 9. The germline V gene encodes CDR1 LNHDA and CDR2 SQIVND (reference sequence). The full variable domain, completed using reference TRBV19 and TRBJ1-4, is DGGITQSPKYLFRKEGQNVTLSCEQNLNHDAMYWYRQDPGQGLRLIYYSQIVNDFQKGDIAEGYSVSREKKESFPLTVTSAQKNPTAFYLCASSQTGMVSNEKLFFGSGTQLSVL.